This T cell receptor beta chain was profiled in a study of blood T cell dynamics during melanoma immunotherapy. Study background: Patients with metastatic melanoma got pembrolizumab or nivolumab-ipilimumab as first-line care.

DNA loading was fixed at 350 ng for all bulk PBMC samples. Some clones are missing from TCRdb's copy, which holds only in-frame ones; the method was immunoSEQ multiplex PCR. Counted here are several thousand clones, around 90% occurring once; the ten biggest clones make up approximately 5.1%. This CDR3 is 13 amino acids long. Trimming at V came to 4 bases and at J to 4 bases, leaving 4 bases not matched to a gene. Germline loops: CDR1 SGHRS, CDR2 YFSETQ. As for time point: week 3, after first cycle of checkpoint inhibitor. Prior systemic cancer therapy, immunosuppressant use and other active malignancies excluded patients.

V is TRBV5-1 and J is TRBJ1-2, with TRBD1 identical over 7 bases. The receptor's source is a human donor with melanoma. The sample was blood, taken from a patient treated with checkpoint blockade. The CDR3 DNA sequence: TGCGCCAGCAGCCCGGGACAGACCTATGGCTACACCTTC. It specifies CASSPGQTYGYTF.